The rows below give T cell receptor beta chains drawn from one sample of a study of cytomegalovirus exposure and HLA in healthy donors. Clones were read by immunoSEQ multiplex PCR, and TCRdb kept only the in-frame ones, dropping some. The sample records 150,000 to 180,000 clones, around 83% being singletons. The sequenced sample was PBMCs. These receptors all stem from a human donor in good health. Both conserved end residues are part of each CDR3. The D gene is left open where the match is weak. Clone size appears in some rows only: once, few, many, or a class for an expanded clone.

>TRBD2|TRBV6-1|TRBJ2-1|.
CASRSGRNEQFF
TGTGCCAGCAGAAGCGGGAGAAATGAGCAGTTCTTC
>.|TRBV7-3|TRBJ1-4|.
CASSPDRGEKLFF
TGTGCCAGCAGCCCTGACCGGGGGGAAAAACTGTTTTTT
>.|TRBV29-1|TRBJ2-3|once
CSVDRQSTDTQYF
TGCAGCGTTGACAGGCAGTCCACAGATACGCAGTATTTT
>TRBD1|TRBV9|TRBJ1-1|.
CASSVDGRGLGEAFF
TGTGCCAGCAGCGTAGATGGCAGGGGGCTAGGGGAAGCTTTCTTT
>TRBD1|TRBV5-1|TRBJ1-2|.
CASNQRGGAKNGYTF
TGCGCCAGCAATCAGAGAGGGGGCGCTAAGAATGGCTACACCTTC
>TRBD1|TRBV5-1|TRBJ2-3|few
CASSASGTGPDTQYF
TGCGCCAGCAGCGCCTCCGGGACAGGGCCAGATACGCAGTATTTT
>.|TRBV5-8|TRBJ1-1|.
CASGDQDNEAFF
TGTGCCAGCGGAGACCAGGACAACGAAGCTTTCTTT
>TRBD2|TRBV7-2|TRBJ2-3|.
CASSWTSGRSDTQYF
TGTGCCAGCAGCTGGACTAGCGGGAGGTCAGATACGCAGTATTTT
>.|TRBV7-2|TRBJ2-6|.
CASSFVGGPGANVLTF
TGTGCCAGCAGCTTTGTGGGGGGGCCTGGGGCCAACGTCCTGACTTTC
>.|TRBV27|TRBJ2-4|.
CASSTGLSNIQYF
TGTGCCAGCTCCACTGGGCTCTCAAACATTCAGTACTTC
>.|TRBV19|TRBJ1-1|.
CASSIRGTEAFF
TGTGCCAGTAGTATAAGGGGCACTGAAGCTTTCTTT
>.|TRBV6-1|TRBJ2-2|.
CASKGQSNTGELFF
TGTGCCAGCAAAGGACAGTCGAACACCGGGGAGCTGTTTTTT
>.|TRBV6-5|TRBJ1-2|few
CASKTGPDYGYTF
TGTGCCAGCAAAACAGGGCCTGACTATGGCTACACCTTC
>.|TRBV2|TRBJ1-5|.
CASTSGPGQPQHF
TGTGCCAGCACCTCGGGCCCGGGGCAGCCCCAGCATTTT
>TRBD1|TRBV7-9|TRBJ2-1|.
CASSFAEAGTGRFF
TGTGCCAGCAGCTTTGCAGAGGCCGGGACAGGGAGGTTCTTC
>TRBD1|TRBV11-2|TRBJ1-2|.
CASSSVRGGQGTYGYTF
TGTGCCAGCAGCTCAGTCCGTGGGGGACAGGGGACCTATGGCTACACCTTC
>TRBD1|TRBV2|TRBJ2-7|.
CASSQTGQAGSEQYF
TGTGCCAGCAGTCAAACAGGACAGGCGGGCTCCGAGCAGTACTTC
>.|TRBV4-3|TRBJ1-2|.
CASSPRLQFANYGYTF
TGCGCCAGCAGCCCCCGACTCCAGTTTGCTAACTATGGCTACACCTTC